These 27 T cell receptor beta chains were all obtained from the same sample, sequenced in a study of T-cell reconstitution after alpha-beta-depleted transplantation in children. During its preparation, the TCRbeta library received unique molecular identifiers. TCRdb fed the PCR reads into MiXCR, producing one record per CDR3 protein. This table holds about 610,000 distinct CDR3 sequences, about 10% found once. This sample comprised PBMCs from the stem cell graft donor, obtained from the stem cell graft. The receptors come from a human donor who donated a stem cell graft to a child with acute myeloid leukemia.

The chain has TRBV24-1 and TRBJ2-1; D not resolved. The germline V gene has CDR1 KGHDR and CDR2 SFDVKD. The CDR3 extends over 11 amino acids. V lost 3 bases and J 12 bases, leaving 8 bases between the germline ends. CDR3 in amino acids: CATSDNERQFF. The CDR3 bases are TGTGCCACCAGTGATAATGAGAGGCAGTTCTTC.

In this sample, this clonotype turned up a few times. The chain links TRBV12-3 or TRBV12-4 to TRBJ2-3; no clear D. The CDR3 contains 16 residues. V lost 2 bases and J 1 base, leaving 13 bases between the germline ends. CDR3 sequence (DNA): TGTGCCAGCAGTTTACTTCAGTCCTCTGGCACAGATACGCAGTATTTT. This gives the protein CASSLLQSSGTDTQYF.

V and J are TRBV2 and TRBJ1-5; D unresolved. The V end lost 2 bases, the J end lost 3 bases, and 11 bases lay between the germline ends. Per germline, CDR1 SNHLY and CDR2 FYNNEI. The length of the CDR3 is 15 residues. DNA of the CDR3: TGTGCCAGCAGTGAAAGATCCGGGTTCAATCAGCCCCAGCATTTT. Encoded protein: CASSERSGFNQPQHF. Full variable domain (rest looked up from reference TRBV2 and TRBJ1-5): EPEVTQTPSHQVTQMGQEVILRCVPISNHLYFYWYRQILGQKVEFLVSFYNNEISEKSEIFDDQFSVERPDGSNFTLKIRSTKLEDSAMYFCASSERSGFNQPQHFGDGTRLSIL.

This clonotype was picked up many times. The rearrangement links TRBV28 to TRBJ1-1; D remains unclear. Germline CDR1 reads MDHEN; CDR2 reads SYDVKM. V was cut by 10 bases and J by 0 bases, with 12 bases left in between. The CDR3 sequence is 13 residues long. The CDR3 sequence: CATRRGMNTEAFF. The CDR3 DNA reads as TGTGCCACCCGCCGCGGGATGAACACTGAAGCTTTCTTT.

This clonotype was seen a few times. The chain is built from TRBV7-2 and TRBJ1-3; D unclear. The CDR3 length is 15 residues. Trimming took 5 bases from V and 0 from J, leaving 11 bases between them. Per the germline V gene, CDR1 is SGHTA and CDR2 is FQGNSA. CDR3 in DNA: TGTGCCAGCAGCGCCGAATGGGCCTCTGGAAACACCATATATTTT. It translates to CASSAEWASGNTIYF.

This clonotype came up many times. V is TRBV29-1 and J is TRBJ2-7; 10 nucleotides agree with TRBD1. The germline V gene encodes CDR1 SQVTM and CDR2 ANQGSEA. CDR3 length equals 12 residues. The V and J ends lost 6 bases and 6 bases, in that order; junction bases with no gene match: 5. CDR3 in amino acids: CSVRTGGSEQYF. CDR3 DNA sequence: TGCAGCGTAAGGACAGGGGGTAGCGAGCAGTACTTC.

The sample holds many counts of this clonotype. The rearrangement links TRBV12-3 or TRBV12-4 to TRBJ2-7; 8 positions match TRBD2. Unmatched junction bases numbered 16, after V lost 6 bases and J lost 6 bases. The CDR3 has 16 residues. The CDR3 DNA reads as TGTGCCAGCAGATCGAGACCGGGACTAGTTCCCATCGAGCAGTACTTC. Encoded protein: CASRSRPGLVPIEQYF.

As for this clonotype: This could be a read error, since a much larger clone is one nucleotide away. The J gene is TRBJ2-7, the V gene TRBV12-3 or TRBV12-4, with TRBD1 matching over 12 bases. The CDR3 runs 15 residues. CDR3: CASSLGTGGNYEQYF. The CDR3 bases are TGTGCCAGCAGCTTAGGGACAGGGGGCAACTACGAGCAGTACTTC.

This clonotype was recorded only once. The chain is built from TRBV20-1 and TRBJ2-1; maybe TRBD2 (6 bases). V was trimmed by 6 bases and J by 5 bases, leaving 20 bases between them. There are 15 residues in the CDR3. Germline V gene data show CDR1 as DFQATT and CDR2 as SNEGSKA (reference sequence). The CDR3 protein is CSAPPGRTNDNEQFF. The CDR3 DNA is TGCAGTGCCCCCCCCGGGAGAACCAACGACAATGAGCAGTTCTTC.

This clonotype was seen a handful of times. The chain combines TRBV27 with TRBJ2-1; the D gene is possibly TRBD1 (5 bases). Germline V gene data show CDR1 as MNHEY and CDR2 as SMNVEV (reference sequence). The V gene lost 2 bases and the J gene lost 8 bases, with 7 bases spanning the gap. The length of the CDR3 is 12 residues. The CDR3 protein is CASSLQGHEQFF. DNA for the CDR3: TGTGCCAGCAGTTTACAGGGCCATGAGCAGTTCTTC.

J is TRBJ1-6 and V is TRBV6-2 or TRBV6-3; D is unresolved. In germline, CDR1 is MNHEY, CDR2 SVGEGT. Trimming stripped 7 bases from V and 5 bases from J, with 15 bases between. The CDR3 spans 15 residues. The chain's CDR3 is CASKEYPADNSPLHF. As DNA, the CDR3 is TGTGCCAGCAAGGAGTATCCGGCGGATAATTCACCCCTCCACTTT.

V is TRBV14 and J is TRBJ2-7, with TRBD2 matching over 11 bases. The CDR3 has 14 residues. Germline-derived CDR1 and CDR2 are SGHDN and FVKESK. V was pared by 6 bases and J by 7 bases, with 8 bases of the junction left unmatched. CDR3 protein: CASSPSGGLAEQYF. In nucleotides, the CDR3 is TGTGCCAGCAGTCCTAGCGGGGGGCTAGCTGAGCAGTACTTC.

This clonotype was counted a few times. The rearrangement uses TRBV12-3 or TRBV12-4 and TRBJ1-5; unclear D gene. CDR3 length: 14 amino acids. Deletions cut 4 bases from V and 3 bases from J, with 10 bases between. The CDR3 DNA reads TGTGCCAGCAGTTCTGCATCCTACAATCAGCCCCAGCATTTT. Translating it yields CASSSASYNQPQHF.

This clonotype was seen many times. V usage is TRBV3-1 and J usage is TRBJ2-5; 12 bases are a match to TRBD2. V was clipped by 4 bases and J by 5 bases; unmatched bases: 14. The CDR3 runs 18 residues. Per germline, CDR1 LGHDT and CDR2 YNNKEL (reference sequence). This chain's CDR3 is CASSLRRPSGRAGETQYF. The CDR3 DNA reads TGTGCCAGCAGCCTCCGACGCCCTAGCGGGAGGGCCGGGGAGACCCAGTACTTC.

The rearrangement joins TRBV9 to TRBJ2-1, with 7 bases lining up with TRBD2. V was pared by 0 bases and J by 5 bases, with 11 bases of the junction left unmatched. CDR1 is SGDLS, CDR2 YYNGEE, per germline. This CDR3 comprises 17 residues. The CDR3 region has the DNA TGTGCCAGCAGCGTAGATCCCCGCGGGAGTAGCGACAATGAGCAGTTCTTC. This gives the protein CASSVDPRGSSDNEQFF.

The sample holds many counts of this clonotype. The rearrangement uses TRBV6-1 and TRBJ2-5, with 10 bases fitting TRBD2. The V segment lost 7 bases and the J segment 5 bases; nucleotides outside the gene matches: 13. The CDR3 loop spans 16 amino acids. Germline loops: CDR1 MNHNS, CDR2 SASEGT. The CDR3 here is CASTSFSGRAYETQYF. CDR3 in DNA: TGTGCCAGCACCTCCTTCAGCGGGAGGGCCTATGAGACCCAGTACTTC.

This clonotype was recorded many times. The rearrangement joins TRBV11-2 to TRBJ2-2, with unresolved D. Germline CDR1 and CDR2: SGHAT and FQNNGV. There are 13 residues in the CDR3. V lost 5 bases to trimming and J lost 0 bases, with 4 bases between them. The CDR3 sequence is CASSPTNTGELFF. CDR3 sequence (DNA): TGTGCCAGCAGCCCAACGAACACCGGGGAGCTGTTTTTT. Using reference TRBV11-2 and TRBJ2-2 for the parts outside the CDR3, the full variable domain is EAGVAQSPRYKIIEKRQSVAFWCNPISGHATLYWYQQILGQGPKLLIQFQNNGVVDDSQLPKDRFSAERLKGVDSTLKIQPAKLEDSAVYLCASSPTNTGELFFGEGSRLTVL.

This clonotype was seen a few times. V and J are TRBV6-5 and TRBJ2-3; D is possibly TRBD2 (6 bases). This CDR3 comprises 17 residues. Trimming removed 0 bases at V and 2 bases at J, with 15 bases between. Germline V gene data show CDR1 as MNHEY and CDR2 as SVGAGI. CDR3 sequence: CASSYSTGRTNTDTQYF. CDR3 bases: TGTGCCAGCAGTTACTCGACTGGGAGGACGAACACAGATACGCAGTATTTT.

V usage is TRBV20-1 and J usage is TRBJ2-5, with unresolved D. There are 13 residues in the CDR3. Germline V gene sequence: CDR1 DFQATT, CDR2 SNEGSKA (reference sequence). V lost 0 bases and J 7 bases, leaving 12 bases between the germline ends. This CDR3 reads CSARDNYSGTQYF. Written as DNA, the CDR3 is TGCAGTGCTAGAGACAACTATTCTGGGACCCAGTACTTC.

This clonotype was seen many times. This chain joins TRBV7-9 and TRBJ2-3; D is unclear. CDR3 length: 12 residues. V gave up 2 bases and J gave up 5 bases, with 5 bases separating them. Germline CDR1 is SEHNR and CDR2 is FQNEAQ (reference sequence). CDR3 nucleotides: TGTGCCAGCAGCTTACAACAAGATACGCAGTATTTT. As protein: CASSLQQDTQYF.

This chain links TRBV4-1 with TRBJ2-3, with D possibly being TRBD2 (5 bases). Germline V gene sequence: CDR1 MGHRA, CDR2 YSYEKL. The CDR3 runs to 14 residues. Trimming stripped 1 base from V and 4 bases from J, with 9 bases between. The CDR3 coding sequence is TGCGCCAGCAGCCAAGTTAAGGGAGCAGATACGCAGTATTTT. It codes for CASSQVKGADTQYF.

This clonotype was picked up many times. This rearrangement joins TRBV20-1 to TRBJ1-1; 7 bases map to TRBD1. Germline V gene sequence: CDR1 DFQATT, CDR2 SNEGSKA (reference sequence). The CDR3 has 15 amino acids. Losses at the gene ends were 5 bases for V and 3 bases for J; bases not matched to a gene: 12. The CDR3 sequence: CSAFGQALGDTEAFF. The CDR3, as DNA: TGCAGTGCTTTTGGACAGGCCCTCGGGGACACTGAAGCTTTCTTT.

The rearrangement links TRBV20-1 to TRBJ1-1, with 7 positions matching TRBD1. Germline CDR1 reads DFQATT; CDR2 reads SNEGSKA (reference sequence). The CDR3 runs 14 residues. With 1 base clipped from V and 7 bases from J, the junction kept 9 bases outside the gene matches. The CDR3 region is CSARVDRVRDEAFF. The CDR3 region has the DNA TGCAGTGCTAGAGTTGACAGGGTGCGCGATGAAGCTTTCTTT.

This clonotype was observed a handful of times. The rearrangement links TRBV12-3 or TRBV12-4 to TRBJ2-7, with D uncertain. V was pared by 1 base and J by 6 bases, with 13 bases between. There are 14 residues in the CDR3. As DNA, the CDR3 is TGTGCCAGCAGTTTAGAGGGAAGTCGGGCCGAGCAGTACTTC. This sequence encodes CASSLEGSRAEQYF.

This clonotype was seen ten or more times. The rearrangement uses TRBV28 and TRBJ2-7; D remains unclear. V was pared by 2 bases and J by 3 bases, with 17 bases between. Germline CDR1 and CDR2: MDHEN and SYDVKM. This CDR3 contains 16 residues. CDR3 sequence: CASSLVPRSAYYEQYF. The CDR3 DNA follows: TGTGCCAGCAGTTTAGTCCCTCGAAGCGCCTACTACGAGCAGTACTTC.

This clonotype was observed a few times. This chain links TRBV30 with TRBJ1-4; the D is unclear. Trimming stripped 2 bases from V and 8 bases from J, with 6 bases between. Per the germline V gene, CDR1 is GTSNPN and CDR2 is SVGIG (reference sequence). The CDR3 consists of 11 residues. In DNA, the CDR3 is TGTGCCTGGAGTAGCGGAGAAAAACTGTTTTTT. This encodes CAWSSGEKLFF.

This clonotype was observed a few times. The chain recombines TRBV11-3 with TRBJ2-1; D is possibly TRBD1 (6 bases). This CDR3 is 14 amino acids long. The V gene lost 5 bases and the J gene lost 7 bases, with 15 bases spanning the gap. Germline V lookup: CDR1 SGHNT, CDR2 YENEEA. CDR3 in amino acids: CASSITGWTNEQFF. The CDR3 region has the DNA TGTGCCAGCAGCATTACAGGGTGGACGAATGAGCAGTTCTTC. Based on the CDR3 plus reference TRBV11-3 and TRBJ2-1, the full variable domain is EAGVVQSPRYKIIEKKQPVAFWCNPISGHNTLYWYLQNLGQGPELLIRYENEEAVDDSQLPKDRFSAERLKGVDSTLKIQPAELGDSAVYLCASSITGWTNEQFFGPGTRLTVL.